A selection of T cell receptor beta chains follows, all from one sample in a study of CD8+CD57+ T cells in acquired aplastic anemia. TCRdb used MiXCR to reprocess the reads, holding one entry per CDR3 protein. The sample consists of 200,000 to 300,000 distinct CDR3 sequences, approximately 86% of them appearing once. The material sequenced was sorted CD4+, CD8+, or CD8+CD57+ T cells (not recorded which) from PBMCs. These receptors were taken from a human donor with aplastic anemia. CDR3s include the opening cysteine and the closing phenylalanine or tryptophan. Each record gives: D gene, clone size, J gene, V gene, CDR3 protein, CDR3 DNA. The D gene is left open where the match is weak. Size is omitted from some rows. Given values are once, few, many or a class for expanded clones.

-	-	TRBJ2-1	TRBV11-1	CASSLVPGDEQFF	TGTGCCAGCAGCTTAGTACCCGGGGATGAGCAGTTCTTC
-	-	TRBJ1-1	TRBV7-6	CASSGGLGTEAFF	TGTGCCAGCAGCGGAGGGCTGGGCACTGAAGCTTTCTTT
-	-	TRBJ2-1	TRBV7-2	CASSLQAGGTDTEQFF	TGTGCCAGCAGCTTACAAGCGGGCGGCACAGATACGGAGCAGTTCTTC
-	-	TRBJ2-1	TRBV7-9	CASSLGRREGKDEQFF	TGTGCCAGCAGCTTGGGAAGAAGAGAGGGGAAGGATGAGCAGTTCTTC
TRBD1	many	TRBJ1-2	TRBV9	CASSVGGQSTDTRYTF	TGTGCCAGCAGCGTAGGGGGACAGAGCACAGATACGCGCTACACCTTC
TRBD2	-	TRBJ2-7	TRBV7-2	CASRVAGMSYSEQYF	TGTGCCAGCAGGGTAGCGGGGATGAGCTACTCCGAGCAGTACTTC
-	-	TRBJ1-1	TRBV7-9	CASSLDGSCGAEAFF	TGTGCCAGCAGCTTAGATGGGAGCTGCGGGGCTGAAGCTTTCTTT
TRBD1	-	TRBJ2-1	TRBV7-3	CASSPWTGEFLSEQFF	TGTGCCAGCAGCCCCTGGACAGGGGAGTTCCTTAGTGAGCAGTTCTTC
-	-	TRBJ2-3	TRBV9	CASSGGVRADLQYF	TGTGCCAGCAGCGGAGGGGTCAGGGCTGACCTACAGTATTTT
TRBD1	-	TRBJ1-2	TRBV7-2	CASSPDRAVPGYTF	TGTGCCAGCAGCCCTGACAGGGCGGTGCCAGGCTACACCTTC
-	-	TRBJ1-4	TRBV4-3	CASSPVLGGPINEKLFF	TGCGCCAGCAGCCCCGTCTTGGGGGGGCCGATTAATGAAAAACTGTTTTTT
TRBD1	-	TRBJ1-2	TRBV5-6	CASSLVDRANYGYTF	TGTGCCAGCAGCTTGGTGGACAGGGCTAACTATGGCTACACCTTC
TRBD1	-	TRBJ1-2	TRBV2	CASIGQGNYGYTF	TGTGCCAGCATCGGACAGGGCAACTATGGCTACACCTTC
-	-	TRBJ2-3	TRBV7-8	CASSQAGGTEAHFF	TGTGCCAGCAGCCAAGCAGGAGGAACTGAAGCTCACTTTTTT
-	-	TRBJ1-1	TRBV20-1	CSARDGGRDNTEAFF	TGCAGTGCTAGAGACGGGGGACGCGACAACACTGAAGCTTTCTTT
-	-	TRBJ2-3	TRBV7-9	CASRGGGMSTYAQYF	TGTGCCAGCAGAGGGGGCGGGATGAGCACCTACGCGCAGTATTTT
-	-	TRBJ2-1	TRBV7-6	CASSLGGDHYYEQFF	TGTGCCAGCAGCTTAGGGGGGGACCACTACTACGAGCAGTTCTTC
TRBD1	once	TRBJ2-3	TRBV7-9	CASSPGGQPEPHF	TGTGCCAGCAGCCCAGGGGGACAACCAGAGCCCCATTTT
-	-	TRBJ1-2	TRBV7-8	CASSIARGPATQYGYTF	TGTGCCAGCAGCATAGCGAGGGGTCCCGCTACGCAGTATGGCTACACCTTC
-	many	TRBJ1-1	TRBV5-1	CASSLNWAGGTEAFF	TGCGCCAGCAGCTTGAACTGGGCCGGTGGCACTGAAGCTTTCTTT
-	few	TRBJ2-1	TRBV19	CATAVGGEEQFF	TGTGCCACAGCGGTTGGGGGTGAGGAGCAGTTCTTC
-	few	TRBJ1-6	TRBV7-8	CASSSDGLLSPLHF	TGTGCCAGCAGCTCGGACGGGTTACTTTCTCCCCTCCATTTT
-	-	TRBJ1-2	TRBV5-6	CASSLGPDGLVYGYTF	TGTGCCAGCAGCTTGGGGCCAGACGGGCTCGTATATGGCTACACCTTC
TRBD2	-	TRBJ2-5	TRBV20-1	CSAERTSRGSSQETQYF	TGCAGTGCCGAGAGGACTAGCAGGGGCTCCAGCCAAGAGACCCAGTACTTC
-	few	TRBJ2-2	TRBV10-3	CAISESSGENTNEKLFF	TGTGCCATCAGTGAGTCTTCAGGAGAAAACACTAATGAGAAACTGTTTTTT
-	-	TRBJ2-5	TRBV7-8	CASSLPGRPETQYF	TGTGCCAGCAGCTTACCGGGACGGCCCGAGACCCAGTACTTC